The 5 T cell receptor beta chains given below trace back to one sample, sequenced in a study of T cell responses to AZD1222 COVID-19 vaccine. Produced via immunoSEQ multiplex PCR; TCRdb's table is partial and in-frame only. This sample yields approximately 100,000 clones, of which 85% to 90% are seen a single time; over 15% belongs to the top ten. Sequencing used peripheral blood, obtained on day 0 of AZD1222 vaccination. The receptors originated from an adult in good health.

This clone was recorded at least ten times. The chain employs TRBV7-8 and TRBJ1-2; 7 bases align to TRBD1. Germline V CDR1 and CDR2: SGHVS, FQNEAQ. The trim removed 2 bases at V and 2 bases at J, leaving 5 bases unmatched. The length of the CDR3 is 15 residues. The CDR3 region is CASSLLQGWNYGYTF. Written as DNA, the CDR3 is TGTGCCAGCAGCTTACTACAGGGGTGGAACTATGGCTACACCTTC.

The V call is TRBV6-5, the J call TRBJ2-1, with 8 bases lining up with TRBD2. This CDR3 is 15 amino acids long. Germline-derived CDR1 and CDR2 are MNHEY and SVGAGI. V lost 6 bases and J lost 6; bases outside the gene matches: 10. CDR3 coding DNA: TGTGCCAGCAGAACCGGGACTAGTGTCGGCAATGAGCAGTTCTTC. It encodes CASRTGTSVGNEQFF.

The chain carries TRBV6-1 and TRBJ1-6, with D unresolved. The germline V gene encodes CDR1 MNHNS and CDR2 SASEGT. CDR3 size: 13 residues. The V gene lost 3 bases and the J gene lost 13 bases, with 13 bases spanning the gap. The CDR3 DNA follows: TGTGCCAGCAGTGATGACAATACGAGGCCCCTCCACTTT. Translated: CASSDDNTRPLHF.

CDR3: CASSPLKVGTEAFF. CDR3 DNA: TGTGCCAGCAGCCCCCTCAAGGTGGGGACTGAAGCTTTCTTT. V is TRBV6-2 or TRBV6-3 and J is TRBJ1-1; D gene ambiguous. Trimming removed 6 bases at V and 5 bases at J, with 16 bases between. This CDR3 is 14 amino acids long. Looked up from germline, CDR1 is MNHEY and CDR2 is SVGEGT.

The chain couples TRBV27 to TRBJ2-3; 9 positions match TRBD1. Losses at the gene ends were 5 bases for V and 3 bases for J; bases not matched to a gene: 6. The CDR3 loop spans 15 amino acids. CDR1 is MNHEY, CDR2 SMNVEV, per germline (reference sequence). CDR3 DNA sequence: TGTGCCAGCAGTAGACCGGGACAGGGAACAGATACGCAGTATTTT. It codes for CASSRPGQGTDTQYF.